These T cell receptor beta chains were read from a single sample in a study of T cells in Graves' hyperthyroidism and ophthalmopathy. A single record per CDR3 protein comes from TCRdb applying MiXCR to the multiplex PCR reads. In the table there are about 290,000 distinct CDR3 sequences, approximately 14% of which are singletons. The material sequenced was blood. Receptors originate from a woman aged 40 to 50 with Graves' hyperthyroidism. Both conserved end residues are part of each CDR3. Each record gives: clone size, V gene, D gene, J gene, CDR3 protein, CDR3 DNA. The D gene is left open where the match is weak. Only part of the rows carry a size: once, few, many, or a class if the clone is expanded.

>.|TRBV6-1|.|TRBJ2-2
CASSYGAMNTGELFF
TGTGCCAGCAGTTATGGCGCTATGAACACCGGGGAGCTGTTTTTT
>many|TRBV24-1|TRBD2|TRBJ2-3
CATSDAAGKSDTQYF
TGTGCCACCAGTGATGCAGCGGGAAAATCAGATACGCAGTATTTT
>.|TRBV6-2/TRBV6-3|TRBD1|TRBJ2-7
CTSRPTGDEQYF
TGTACCAGCAGGCCGACAGGGGACGAGCAGTACTTC
>many|TRBV4-2|.|TRBJ1-4
CASSPRYRATNEKLFF
TGTGCCAGCAGCCCCCGGTACAGGGCAACTAATGAAAAACTGTTTTTT
>many|TRBV12-3/TRBV12-4|.|TRBJ2-5
CASSFSEAKGTPRQETQYF
TGTGCCAGCAGTTTTAGTGAAGCGAAGGGGACTCCACGCCAAGAGACCCAGTACTTC
>few|TRBV9|TRBD1|TRBJ1-1
CASSGRTGGVGTEAFF
TGTGCCAGCAGCGGACGGACAGGGGGCGTTGGCACTGAAGCTTTCTTT
>many|TRBV6-1|TRBD2|TRBJ2-1
CASSELREDPNSYNEQFF
TGTGCCAGCAGTGAATTGCGGGAGGACCCGAACTCCTACAATGAGCAGTTCTTC
>many|TRBV28|.|TRBJ2-1
CASKVSQHNEQFF
TGTGCCAGCAAGGTCTCACAGCACAATGAGCAGTTCTTC
>many|TRBV12-3/TRBV12-4|TRBD1|TRBJ1-1
CASTHAQGANTEAFF
TGTGCCAGCACCCATGCACAGGGGGCGAACACTGAAGCTTTCTTT
>few|TRBV18|TRBD2|TRBJ2-3
CASSPAGDTDTQYF
TGTGCCAGCTCCCCAGCGGGAGACACAGATACGCAGTATTTT
>many|TRBV19|TRBD1|TRBJ1-1
CASTRRTGGYGTEAFF
TGTGCCAGTACCCGTCGGACAGGGGGATATGGCACTGAAGCTTTCTTT
>few|TRBV20-1|TRBD1|TRBJ1-2
CSARDDRVEAIGYTF
TGCAGTGCTAGAGATGACAGGGTTGAAGCTATCGGCTACACCTTC
>many|TRBV19|.|TRBJ1-6
CASSMGSFSPLHF
TGTGCCAGTAGTATGGGCAGCTTCTCACCCCTCCACTTT
>.|TRBV18|.|TRBJ1-2
CASSPPAAGASIGYTF
TGTGCCAGCTCACCACCGGCGGCAGGGGCGTCCATTGGCTACACCTTC
>.|TRBV9|.|TRBJ2-2
CASSVVPRSMPGELFF
TGTGCCAGCAGCGTAGTACCTAGAAGTATGCCCGGGGAGCTGTTTTTT
>.|TRBV2|.|TRBJ2-2
CASSEAPLTGPTTGELFF
TGTGCCAGCAGTGAAGCGCCCTTAACCGGGCCGACAACCGGGGAGCTGTTTTTT
>few|TRBV5-6|.|TRBJ2-7
CASSLGQEAYEQYF
TGTGCCAGCAGCTTGGGACAGGAGGCCTACGAGCAGTACTTC
>many|TRBV15|TRBD2|TRBJ2-3
CATGLGLAGMRTDTQYF
TGTGCCACCGGGCTGGGACTAGCGGGAATGAGGACAGATACGCAGTATTTT